These 10 T cell receptor beta chains were sequenced from one sample in a study of blood T cell repertoires in COVID-19. Using immunoSEQ multiplex PCR, the repertoire was profiled, and TCRdb retains in-frame clones only, with some absent. Seen here are fewer than 450,000 clones, 70% to 90% observed once, and the top ten hold around 12%. The material sequenced was peripheral blood. The source is a woman aged 45-60 years with COVID-19, enrolled during active disease.

Notes on this clone: At one end, the junction sequence differs from germline, possibly due to a read error. V usage is TRBV4-2 and J usage is TRBJ2-1, with TRBD2 identical over 8 bases. The CDR3 is made up of 16 amino acids. CDR1 and CDR2 from the germline V gene are LGHNA and YNFKEQ. The CDR3 sequence is CASSRGGGLDYTEQFF. In DNA, the CDR3 is TGTGCCAGCAGCCGTGGCGGGGGACTAGATTACACTGAGCAGTTCTTC.

The chain joins TRBV3-1 (or the pseudogene TRBV3-2) to TRBJ1-2; TRBD1 matches 7 bases. V was pared by 7 bases and J by 2 bases, with 4 bases of the junction left unmatched. The CDR3 consists of 13 residues. Germline assignment: CDR1 LGHDT and CDR2 YNNKEL (reference sequence). CDR3 protein: CASKQGWNYGYTF. CDR3 nucleotides: TGTGCCAGCAAACAGGGGTGGAACTATGGCTACACCTTC.

This chain uses TRBV7-9 with TRBJ2-1, with TRBD2 identical over 7 bases. The CDR3 has 15 residues. The germline gives CDR1 SEHNR, CDR2 FQNEAQ (reference sequence). V dropped 4 bases and J dropped 4; count of bases not matched to a gene: 7. The DNA for the CDR3 is TGTGCCAGCAGCTCCCTCCGGACTAGGTACAATGAGCAGTTCTTC. As protein: CASSSLRTRYNEQFF.

Worth noting for this clone: Other DNA sequences within the sample encode an identical CDR3. The gene calls are TRBV19 and TRBJ2-7; 7 positions match TRBD1. Looked up from germline, CDR1 is LNHDA and CDR2 is SQIVND (reference sequence). The CDR3 has 14 amino acids. After removal of 5 bases from V and 2 bases from J, the junction contained 6 bases not matched to a gene. CDR3 region: CASSPRQGAYEQYF. The DNA for the CDR3 is TGTGCCAGTAGTCCACGACAGGGCGCCTACGAGCAGTACTTC. Based on the CDR3 plus reference TRBV19 and TRBJ2-7, the full variable domain is DGGITQSPKYLFRKEGQNVTLSCEQNLNHDAMYWYRQDPGQGLRLIYYSQIVNDFQKGDIAEGYSVSREKKESFPLTVTSAQKNPTAFYLCASSPRQGAYEQYFGPGTRLTVT.

The genes are TRBV6-5 and TRBJ1-2; 8 bases line up with TRBD1. After removal of 10 bases from V and 0 bases from J, the junction contained 7 bases not matched to a gene. Germline V gene data show CDR1 as MNHEY and CDR2 as SVGAGI. The CDR3 has 14 residues. The DNA for the CDR3 is TGTGCCACGGGACGGGACAGGACTAACTATGGCTACACCTTC. Encoded protein: CATGRDRTNYGYTF.

The chain couples TRBV5-4 to TRBJ2-1; D may be TRBD2 (5 bases). Trimming stripped 2 bases from V and 8 bases from J, with 14 bases between. Germline values: CDR1 SGHNT, CDR2 YYREEE (reference sequence). This CDR3 comprises 14 residues. The CDR3 loop reads CASSFDGNWDEQFF. The CDR3 nucleotides read TGTGCCAGCAGCTTTGACGGGAACTGGGATGAGCAGTTCTTC.

V and J are TRBV19 and TRBJ2-7, with 8 bases aligning to TRBD2. This CDR3 is built from 14 residues. CDR1 LNHDA and CDR2 SQIVND come from the germline V gene (reference sequence). The ends lost 4 bases at V and 3 bases at J; junction bases unmatched: 5. Here the CDR3 reads CASSTVAGLYEQYF. The CDR3 coding sequence is TGTGCCAGTAGTACTGTAGCGGGGCTCTACGAGCAGTACTTC.

V gene TRBV27 combines with J gene TRBJ1-2; D possibly corresponds to TRBD1 (6 bases). Germline CDR1 is MNHEY and CDR2 is SMNVEV (reference sequence). The CDR3 is made up of 14 amino acids. The V gene lost 6 bases and the J gene lost 0 bases, with 11 bases spanning the gap. The CDR3 region is CASSLGGPNYGYTF. As DNA, the CDR3 is TGTGCCAGCAGCCTAGGGGGACCTAACTATGGCTACACCTTC.

The chain uses TRBV9 and TRBJ2-5, with 7 bases that match TRBD2. Trimming at V came to 4 bases and at J to 5 bases, leaving 8 bases not matched to a gene. This CDR3 spans 14 amino acids. CDR1 and CDR2 (germline): SGDLS, YYNGEE. CDR3 nucleotides: TGTGCCAGCAGCCCCCCCGGGGGGTCGGAGACCCAGTACTTC. Amino acid sequence: CASSPPGGSETQYF.

The gene calls are TRBV5-8 and TRBJ1-5; 10 bases align to TRBD1. CDR1 SGHTS and CDR2 YDEGEE come from the germline V gene. This CDR3 has 16 amino acids. J was trimmed by 0 bases and V by 7 bases; bases with no gene match: 7. CDR3 amino acids: CASGRGQGYSNQPQHF. The CDR3 DNA reads TGTGCCAGCGGCAGGGGACAGGGGTATAGCAATCAGCCCCAGCATTTT.